The next 18 T cell receptor beta chains were all read from a single sample in a study of T-cell memory formation after mild COVID-19. TCRdb called the 5' RACE reads again in MiXCR, with one record for every CDR3 protein. This sample has under 700,000 distinct CDR3 sequences, with roughly 22% found just once. Source material: PBMCs or a T cell subset sorted from them (not recorded which). The receptors stem from an adult woman who had mild COVID-19 (a few samples of this study predate the infection). Cell type and time point are not known.

This clonotype has just a few counts. The chain links TRBV5-6 to TRBJ2-7; D not certain. Germline-derived CDR1 and CDR2 are SGHDT and YYEEEE. The CDR3 covers 14 residues. Trimming took 4 bases from V and 1 from J, leaving 12 bases between them. The CDR3 DNA reads as TGTGCCAGCAGCCAACCAACGGAATCCTACGAGCAGTACTTC. It encodes CASSQPTESYEQYF.

This clonotype was detected ten times or more. This chain uses TRBV12-3 or TRBV12-4 with TRBJ1-1; no firm D call. This CDR3 has 14 amino acids. V was trimmed by 3 bases and J by 1 base, leaving 9 bases between them. Here the CDR3 DNA reads TGTGCCAGCAGTTTTTCGGGGAGGAACACTGAAGCTTTCTTT. Amino acids: CASSFSGRNTEAFF.

The chain is built from TRBV12-3 or TRBV12-4 and TRBJ2-3; possibly TRBD1 for D (5 bases). V was clipped by 5 bases and J by 6 bases, with 12 bases between them. This CDR3 is built from 13 residues. The chain's CDR3 is CASSLGAVDTQYF. CDR3 bases: TGTGCCAGCAGTCTAGGGGCAGTGGATACGCAGTATTTT.

V usage is TRBV6-1 and J usage is TRBJ2-5; D may match TRBD1 or TRBD2 (6 bases each). CDR1 MNHNS and CDR2 SASEGT come from the germline V gene. V was pared by 2 bases and J by 0 bases, with 13 bases between. This CDR3 has 16 amino acids. In DNA, the CDR3 is TGTGCCAGCAGTGAATTCGCAGGGGAGGACCAAGAGACCCAGTACTTC. Translated, it gives CASSEFAGEDQETQYF.

The chain employs TRBV6-6 and TRBJ2-7, with 11 bases that match TRBD1. The CDR3 spans 15 residues. Germline lookup yields CDR1 MNHNY and CDR2 SVGAGI (reference sequence). V dropped 2 bases and J dropped 4; count of bases not matched to a gene: 4. The CDR3 spells CASSYPGQGVYEQYF. The DNA of the CDR3 is TGTGCCAGCAGTTACCCGGGACAGGGGGTATACGAGCAGTACTTC.

This clonotype was seen a few times. This chain links TRBV9 with TRBJ1-1; a possible D gene is TRBD1 (5 bases). Germline V CDR1 and CDR2: SGDLS, YYNGEE. This CDR3 contains 14 residues. V lost 0 bases and J lost 1, with 7 bases in between. Here the CDR3 reads CASSVDGGNTEAFF. DNA for the CDR3: TGTGCCAGCAGCGTAGACGGGGGGAACACTGAAGCTTTCTTT. Variable domain in full (rest from reference TRBV9 and TRBJ1-1): DSGVTQTPKHLITATGQRVTLRCSPRSGDLSVYWYQQSLDQGLQFLIQYYNGEERAKGNILERFSAQQFPDLHSELNLSSLELGDSALYFCASSVDGGNTEAFFGQGTRLTVV.

In its sample, this clonotype was seen a few times. The rearrangement links TRBV20-1 to TRBJ1-5; 9 bases fit TRBD1. This CDR3 is 14 amino acids long. In germline, CDR1 is DFQATT, CDR2 SNEGSKA (reference sequence). With 5 bases clipped from V and 6 bases from J, the junction kept 8 bases outside the gene matches. CDR3 in amino acids: CSAYGQGSGQPQHF. The DNA for the CDR3 is TGCAGTGCTTACGGACAGGGGAGCGGTCAGCCCCAGCATTTT.

Here the CDR3 reads CSVEALLAGGPADTQYF. The DNA of the CDR3 is TGCAGCGTTGAAGCTTTATTAGCGGGAGGGCCGGCAGATACGCAGTATTTT. The rearrangement links TRBV29-1 to TRBJ2-3, with 11 bases fitting TRBD2. This CDR3 has 17 amino acids. The junction had 10 bases not matched to a gene; V was cut back by 1 base and J by 4 bases. CDR1 and CDR2 from the germline V gene are SQVTM and ANQGSEA.

CDR3 coding DNA: TGTGCCTGGAGTGGAAGTTCTACGGGTCCCCAGCATTTT. Translating gives CAWSGSSTGPQHF. This sequence joins TRBV30 and TRBJ1-5; D unresolved. Trimming cost V 1 base and J 10 bases, with 14 bases left between them. The germline V gene has CDR1 GTSNPN and CDR2 SVGIG (reference sequence). CDR3 length equals 13 residues.

As concerns this clonotype: Germline and junction disagree at one end, which may indicate a read error. V is TRBV7-9 and J is TRBJ1-1; the D gene is possibly TRBD1 (6 bases). There are 19 residues in the CDR3. The germline V gene encodes CDR1 SEHNR and CDR2 FQNEAQ (reference sequence). DNA of the CDR3: TGTGCCAGCAGCCTAGCACGACTTGGGGGCGATTCCCGCGACACTGAAGCTTTCTTT. Its protein product is CASSLARLGGDSRDTEAFF.

This clonotype was seen only a few times. The rearrangement links TRBV20-1 to TRBJ2-7; no clear D. Between the trimmed V and J ends, which lost 3 bases and 4 bases, there was a span of 16 bases. The CDR3 extends over 14 amino acids. Germline V gene data show CDR1 as DFQATT and CDR2 as SNEGSKA (reference sequence). The CDR3 loop is CSASPQPSSYEQYF. In DNA, the CDR3 is TGCAGTGCTAGTCCACAGCCTTCTTCTTACGAGCAGTACTTC.

In this sample, this clonotype turned up a few times. The CDR3: CASSSQAQLNTEAFF. In nucleotides, the CDR3 is TGTGCCAGCAGCTCCCAAGCACAGCTGAACACTGAAGCTTTCTTT. The chain couples TRBV7-9 to TRBJ1-1; D is undetermined. Looked up from germline, CDR1 is SEHNR and CDR2 is FQNEAQ (reference sequence). The CDR3 is made up of 15 amino acids. With 4 bases removed from V and 0 bases from J, the gap between germline ends came to 12 bases.

CDR3 loop: CASSQDTSGTGANVLTF. CDR3 sequence (DNA): TGCGCCAGCAGCCAAGATACTAGCGGGACTGGGGCCAACGTCCTGACTTTC. This rearrangement joins TRBV4-3 to TRBJ2-6, with TRBD2 matching 10 bases. From germline, CDR1 is LGHNA and CDR2 YSLEER. J gave up 2 bases and V 0 bases, and 1 base lay outside the gene matches. The length of the CDR3 is 17 residues.

This clonotype was seen repeatedly, ten times or more. Germline and junction disagree at one end, which may indicate a read error. This rearrangement joins TRBV7-7 to TRBJ2-2; 11 positions agree with TRBD2. Germline lookup yields CDR1 SSHAT and CDR2 FNYEAQ (reference sequence). The CDR3 length is 19 residues. In DNA, the CDR3 is TGTGCTAGCAGCTTACTGACTAGCGGGATGACGAGGGACACCGGGGAGCTGTTTTTT. This sequence encodes CASSLLTSGMTRDTGELFF.

This clonotype was seen more than once but under ten times. This chain links TRBV28 with TRBJ2-7; 8 nucleotides match TRBD2. The germline gives CDR1 MDHEN, CDR2 SYDVKM. This CDR3 spans 13 amino acids. The V and J ends lost 2 bases and 7 bases, in that order; junction bases with no gene match: 4. The CDR3 DNA sequence: TGTGCCAGCAGTTTAACAGCGGGAGATGAGCAGTACTTC. Translated: CASSLTAGDEQYF.

This chain uses TRBV20-1 with TRBJ2-7; 9 nucleotides match TRBD1. V was clipped by 6 bases and J by 6 bases; unmatched bases: 3. Per the germline V gene, CDR1 is DFQATT and CDR2 is SNEGSKA (reference sequence). The CDR3 runs 11 residues. CDR3 nucleotides: TGCAGTGCCGACAGGGGGGGCGAGCAGTACTTC. It encodes CSADRGGEQYF.

The V and J genes are TRBV2 and TRBJ1-6; D might be TRBD1 (5 bases). Trimming shortened V by 6 bases and J by 10 bases, and 13 bases separated the two germline ends. The CDR3 length is 13 residues. CDR1 and CDR2 (germline): SNHLY, FYNNEI. The CDR3 coding sequence is TGTGCCAGCAGGGTGACAGTTCCGTCACCCCTCCACTTT. It specifies CASRVTVPSPLHF.

About this clonotype itself: Compared with germline, one end of the junction differs, possibly owing to a read error. The V call is TRBV9, the J call TRBJ2-7; the D is unclear. This CDR3 has 17 residues. Germline V lookup: CDR1 SGDLS, CDR2 YYNGEE. The CDR3 DNA is TGTGCCAGCATCGTAGAGCCTAAGGGCTCTTTGTCCGGCGAGCAGTACTTC. Amino acids: CASIVEPKGSLSGEQYF.